Following are 2 T cell receptor beta chains from one sample sequenced in a study of Graves' ophthalmopathy and Graves' hyperthyroidism. Amplified TCR beta CDR3 regions were obtained using RNA transcripts as template. Second-round multiplex PCR came after first-round RT-PCR with HTBI primers. TCRdb reanalysed the multiplex PCR reads using MiXCR and keeps one entry per CDR3 protein. The sample shows roughly 420,000 distinct CDR3 sequences, 21% of them seen only once. The sample taken for sequencing was peripheral blood. These TCRs come from a woman aged 18-35 years with stable Graves' hyperthyroidism.

In its sample, this clonotype was seen many times. Given a much more abundant clone one base away, this may be a read error. The rearrangement joins TRBV12-3 or TRBV12-4 to TRBJ2-5; D may correspond to TRBD1 or TRBD2 (5 bases each). The CDR3 has 13 residues. The CDR3 DNA sequence: TGTGCCAGCAGCCTTCGGGGCCAAGAGACCAAGTACTTC. Translation gives CASSLRGQETKYF.

This clonotype was counted many times. The gene calls are TRBV5-1 and TRBJ2-7; 11 bases agree with TRBD1. With V trimmed by 4 bases and J by 4 bases, 10 bases remained unmatched. Looked up from germline, CDR1 is SGHRS and CDR2 is YFSETQ. The CDR3 is 16 amino acids. The CDR3 protein is CASSPDRGQVSYEQYF. Written as DNA, the CDR3 is TGCGCCAGCAGCCCGGACAGGGGGCAAGTGAGTTACGAGCAGTACTTC.